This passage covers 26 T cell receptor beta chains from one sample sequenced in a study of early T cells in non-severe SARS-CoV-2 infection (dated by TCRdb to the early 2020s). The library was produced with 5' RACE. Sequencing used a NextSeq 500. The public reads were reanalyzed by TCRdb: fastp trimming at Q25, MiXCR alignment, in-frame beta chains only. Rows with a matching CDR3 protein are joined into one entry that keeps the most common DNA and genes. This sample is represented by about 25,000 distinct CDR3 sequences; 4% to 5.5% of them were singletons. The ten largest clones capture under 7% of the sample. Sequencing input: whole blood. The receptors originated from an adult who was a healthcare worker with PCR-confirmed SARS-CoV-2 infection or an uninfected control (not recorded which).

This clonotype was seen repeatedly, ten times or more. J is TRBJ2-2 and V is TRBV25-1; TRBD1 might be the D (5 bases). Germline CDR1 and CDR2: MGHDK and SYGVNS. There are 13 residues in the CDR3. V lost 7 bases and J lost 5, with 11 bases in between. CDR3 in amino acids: CASTERQTGELFF. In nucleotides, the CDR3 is TGTGCCAGCACCGAACGACAGACCGGGGAGCTGTTTTTT. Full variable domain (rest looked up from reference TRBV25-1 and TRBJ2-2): EADIYQTPRYLVIGTGKKITLECSQTMGHDKMYWYQQDPGMELHLIHYSYGVNSTEKGDLSSESTVSRIRTEHFPLTLESARPSHTSQYLCASTERQTGELFFGEGSRLTVL.

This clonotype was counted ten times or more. CDR3 sequence (DNA): TGTGCCAGCAGTTGGGGACAGGGGGTTAACTATGGCTACACCTTC. Translating it yields CASSWGQGVNYGYTF. This chain connects TRBV27 to TRBJ1-2, with TRBD1 matching over 11 bases. This CDR3 has 15 amino acids. Unmatched junction bases numbered 2, after V lost 4 bases and J lost 1 base. Germline-derived CDR1 and CDR2 are MNHEY and SMNVEV (reference sequence).

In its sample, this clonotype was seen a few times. This CDR3 reads CASRGQVVSPLHF. CDR3 DNA sequence: TGTGCCAGCAGGGGACAGGTGGTTTCACCCCTCCACTTT. The rearrangement joins TRBV19 to TRBJ1-6; TRBD1 aligns across 8 bases. The trim removed 9 bases at V and 9 bases at J, leaving 7 bases unmatched. This CDR3 is 13 amino acids long. Per the germline V gene, CDR1 is LNHDA and CDR2 is SQIVND (reference sequence).

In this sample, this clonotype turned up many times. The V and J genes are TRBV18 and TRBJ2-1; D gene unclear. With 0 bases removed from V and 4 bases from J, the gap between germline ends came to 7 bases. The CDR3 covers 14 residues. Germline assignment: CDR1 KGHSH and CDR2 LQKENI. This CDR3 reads CASSPPSVYNEQFF. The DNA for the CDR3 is TGTGCCAGCTCACCACCGTCGGTTTACAATGAGCAGTTCTTC.

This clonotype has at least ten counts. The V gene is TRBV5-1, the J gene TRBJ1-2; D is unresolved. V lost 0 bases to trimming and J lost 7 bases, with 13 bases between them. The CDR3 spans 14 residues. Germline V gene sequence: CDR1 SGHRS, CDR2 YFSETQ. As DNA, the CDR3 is TGCGCCAGCAGCTTGGACTCCGGAGGAGGTGGCTACACCTTC. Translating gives CASSLDSGGGGYTF.

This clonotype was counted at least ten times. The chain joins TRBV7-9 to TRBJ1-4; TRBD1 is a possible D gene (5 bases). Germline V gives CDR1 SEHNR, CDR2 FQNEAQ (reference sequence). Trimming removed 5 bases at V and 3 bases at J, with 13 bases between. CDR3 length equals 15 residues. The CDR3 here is CASSNQGLANEKLFF. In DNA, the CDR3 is TGTGCCAGCAGCAACCAGGGTTTGGCTAATGAAAAACTGTTTTTT.

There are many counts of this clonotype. CDR3: CSVEVVGFNTEAFF. Written as DNA, the CDR3 is TGCAGCGTTGAAGTTGTAGGGTTCAACACTGAAGCTTTCTTT. J is TRBJ1-1 and V is TRBV29-1; D is undetermined. The V end was cut by 1 base, the J end by 2 bases, with 11 bases between. There are 14 residues in the CDR3. Germline V CDR1 and CDR2: SQVTM, ANQGSEA.

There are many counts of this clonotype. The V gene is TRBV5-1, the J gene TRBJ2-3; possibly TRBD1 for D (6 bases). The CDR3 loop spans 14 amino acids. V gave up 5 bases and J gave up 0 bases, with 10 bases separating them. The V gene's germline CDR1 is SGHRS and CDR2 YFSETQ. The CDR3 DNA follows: TGCGCCAGCAGATTTCAGGGGAGCACAGATACGCAGTATTTT. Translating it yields CASRFQGSTDTQYF.

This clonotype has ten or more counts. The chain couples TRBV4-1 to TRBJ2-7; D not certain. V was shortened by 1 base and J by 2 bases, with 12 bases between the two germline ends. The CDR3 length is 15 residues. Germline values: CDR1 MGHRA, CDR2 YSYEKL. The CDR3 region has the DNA TGCGCCAGCAGCCAAGGTTCCGGACCTCCCTACGAGCAGTACTTC. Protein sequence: CASSQGSGPPYEQYF.

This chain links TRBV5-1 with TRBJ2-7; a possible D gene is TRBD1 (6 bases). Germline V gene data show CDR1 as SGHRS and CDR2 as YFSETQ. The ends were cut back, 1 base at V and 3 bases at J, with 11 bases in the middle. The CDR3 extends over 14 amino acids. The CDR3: CASSLTGSNYEQYF. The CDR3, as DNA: TGCGCCAGCAGCTTGACAGGGTCGAACTACGAGCAGTACTTC. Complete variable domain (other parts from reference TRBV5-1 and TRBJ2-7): KAGVTQTPRYLIKTRGQQVTLSCSPISGHRSVSWYQQTPGQGLQFLFEYFSETQRNKGNFPGRFSGRQFSNSRSEMNVSTLELGDSALYLCASSLTGSNYEQYFGPGTRLTVT.

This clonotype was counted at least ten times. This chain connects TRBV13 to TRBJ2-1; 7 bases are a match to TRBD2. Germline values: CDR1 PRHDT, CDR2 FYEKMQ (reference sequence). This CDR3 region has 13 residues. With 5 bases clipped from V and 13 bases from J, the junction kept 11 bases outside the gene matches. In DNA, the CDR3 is TGTGCCAGCAGCCCCGTGGACGGCGGGGGTCAGTTCTTC. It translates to CASSPVDGGGQFF.

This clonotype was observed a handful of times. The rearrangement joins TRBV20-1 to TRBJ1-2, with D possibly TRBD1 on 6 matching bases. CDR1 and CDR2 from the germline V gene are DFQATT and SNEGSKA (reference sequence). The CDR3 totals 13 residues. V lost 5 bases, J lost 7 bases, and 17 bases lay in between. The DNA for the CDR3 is TGCAGTGCTCGAATCCGGGACATACGTGGCTACACCTTC. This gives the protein CSARIRDIRGYTF.

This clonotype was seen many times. CDR3 amino acids: CASSFKGGTDTQYF. CDR3 nucleotide sequence: TGTGCCAGCAGCTTTAAAGGGGGAACAGATACGCAGTATTTT. The chain has TRBV7-9 and TRBJ2-3; possible D gene TRBD1, 6 bases. Germline-derived CDR1 and CDR2 are SEHNR and FQNEAQ (reference sequence). V lost 3 bases, J lost 3 bases, and 10 bases lay in between. This CDR3 has 14 residues.

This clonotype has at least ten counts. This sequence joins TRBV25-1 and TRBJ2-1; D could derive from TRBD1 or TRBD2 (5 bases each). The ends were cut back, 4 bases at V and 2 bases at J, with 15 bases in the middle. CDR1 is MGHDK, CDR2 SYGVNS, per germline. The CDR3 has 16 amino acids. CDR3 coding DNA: TGTGCCAGCAGTGTTCCGGGACCGAAAGCCTACAATGAGCAGTTCTTC. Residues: CASSVPGPKAYNEQFF. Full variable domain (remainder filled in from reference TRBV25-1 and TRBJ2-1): EADIYQTPRYLVIGTGKKITLECSQTMGHDKMYWYQQDPGMELHLIHYSYGVNSTEKGDLSSESTVSRIRTEHFPLTLESARPSHTSQYLCASSVPGPKAYNEQFFGPGTRLTVL.

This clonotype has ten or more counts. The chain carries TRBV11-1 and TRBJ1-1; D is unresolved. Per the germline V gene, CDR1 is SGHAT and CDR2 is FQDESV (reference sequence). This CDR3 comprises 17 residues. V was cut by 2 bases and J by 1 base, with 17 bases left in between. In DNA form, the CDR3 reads TGTGCCAGCAGCTTATCCTTCGCTCGTGCGTGGAACACTGAAGCTTTCTTT. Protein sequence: CASSLSFARAWNTEAFF.

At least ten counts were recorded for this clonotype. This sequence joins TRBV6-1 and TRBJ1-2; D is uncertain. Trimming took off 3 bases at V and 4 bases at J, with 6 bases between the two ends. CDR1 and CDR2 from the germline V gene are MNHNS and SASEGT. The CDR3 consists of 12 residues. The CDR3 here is CASSDGGYGYTF. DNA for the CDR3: TGTGCCAGCAGTGACGGTGGCTATGGCTACACCTTC.

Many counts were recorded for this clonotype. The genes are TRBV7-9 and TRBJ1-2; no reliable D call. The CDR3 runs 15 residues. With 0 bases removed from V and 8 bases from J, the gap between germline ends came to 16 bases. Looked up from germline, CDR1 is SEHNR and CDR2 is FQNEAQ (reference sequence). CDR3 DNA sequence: TGTGCCAGCAGCTTAGCCCCCAACCCCCTACGGGGCTACACCTTC. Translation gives CASSLAPNPLRGYTF.

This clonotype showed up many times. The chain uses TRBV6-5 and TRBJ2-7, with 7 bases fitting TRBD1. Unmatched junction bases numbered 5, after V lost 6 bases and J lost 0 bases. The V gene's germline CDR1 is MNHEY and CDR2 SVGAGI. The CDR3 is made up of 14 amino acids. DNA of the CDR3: TGTGCCAGCAGCAGAACAGGGGCCTCCTACGAGCAGTACTTC. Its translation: CASSRTGASYEQYF.

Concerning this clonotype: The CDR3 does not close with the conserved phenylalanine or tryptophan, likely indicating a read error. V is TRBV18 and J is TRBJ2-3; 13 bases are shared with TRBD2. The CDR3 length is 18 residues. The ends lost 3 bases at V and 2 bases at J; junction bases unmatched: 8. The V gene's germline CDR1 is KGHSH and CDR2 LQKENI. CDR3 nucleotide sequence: TGTGCCAGCTCACCCTCCTTGGGACTAGCGGGATACACAGATACGCAGTATTAT. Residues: CASSPSLGLAGYTDTQYY.

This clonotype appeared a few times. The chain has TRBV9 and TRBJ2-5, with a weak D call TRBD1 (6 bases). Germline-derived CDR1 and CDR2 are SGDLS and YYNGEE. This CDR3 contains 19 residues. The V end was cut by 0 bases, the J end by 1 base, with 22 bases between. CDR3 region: CASSVAGAGDTDSQETQYF. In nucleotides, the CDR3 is TGTGCCAGCAGCGTAGCAGGAGCTGGGGACACTGACTCCCAAGAGACCCAGTACTTC.

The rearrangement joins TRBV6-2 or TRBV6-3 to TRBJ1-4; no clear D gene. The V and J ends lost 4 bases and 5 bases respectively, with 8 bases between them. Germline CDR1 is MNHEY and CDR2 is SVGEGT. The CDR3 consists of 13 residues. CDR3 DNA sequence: TGTGCCAGCAGTTTAGACTTCAATGAAAAACTGTTTTTT. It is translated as CASSLDFNEKLFF.

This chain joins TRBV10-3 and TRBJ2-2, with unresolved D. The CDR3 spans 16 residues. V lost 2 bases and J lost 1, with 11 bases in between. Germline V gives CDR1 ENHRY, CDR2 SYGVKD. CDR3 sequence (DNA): TGTGCCATCAGTGAGCAGGCGGCCGGGAACACCGGGGAGCTGTTTTTT. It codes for CAISEQAAGNTGELFF.

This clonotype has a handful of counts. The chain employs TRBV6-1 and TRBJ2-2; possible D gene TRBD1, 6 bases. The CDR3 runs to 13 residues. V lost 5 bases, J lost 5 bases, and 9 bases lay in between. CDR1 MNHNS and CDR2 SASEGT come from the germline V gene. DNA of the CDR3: TGTGCCAGCAGTTGGACAGTAACCGGGGAGCTGTTTTTT. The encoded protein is CASSWTVTGELFF.

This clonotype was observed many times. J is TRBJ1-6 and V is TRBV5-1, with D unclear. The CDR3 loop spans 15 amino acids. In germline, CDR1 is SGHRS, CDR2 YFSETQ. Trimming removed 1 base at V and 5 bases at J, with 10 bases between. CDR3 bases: TGCGCCAGCAGCTTGCTCCCAGCAGATAATTCACCCCTCCACTTT. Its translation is CASSLLPADNSPLHF. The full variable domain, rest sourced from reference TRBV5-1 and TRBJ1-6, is KAGVTQTPRYLIKTRGQQVTLSCSPISGHRSVSWYQQTPGQGLQFLFEYFSETQRNKGNFPGRFSGRQFSNSRSEMNVSTLELGDSALYLCASSLLPADNSPLHFGNGTRLTVT.

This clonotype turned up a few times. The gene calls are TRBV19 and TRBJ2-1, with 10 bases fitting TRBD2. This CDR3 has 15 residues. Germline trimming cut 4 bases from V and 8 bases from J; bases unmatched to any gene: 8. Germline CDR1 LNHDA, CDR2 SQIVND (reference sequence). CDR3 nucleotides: TGTGCCAGTAGTACTATAGCGGGAGGACGCCATGAGCAGTTCTTC. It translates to CASSTIAGGRHEQFF.

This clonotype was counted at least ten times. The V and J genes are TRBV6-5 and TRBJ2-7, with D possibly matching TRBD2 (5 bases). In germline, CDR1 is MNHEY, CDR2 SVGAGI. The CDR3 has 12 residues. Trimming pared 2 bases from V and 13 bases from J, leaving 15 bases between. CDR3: CASSYEGGLTYF. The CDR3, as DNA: TGTGCCAGCAGTTACGAGGGTGGCCTCACATACTTC.